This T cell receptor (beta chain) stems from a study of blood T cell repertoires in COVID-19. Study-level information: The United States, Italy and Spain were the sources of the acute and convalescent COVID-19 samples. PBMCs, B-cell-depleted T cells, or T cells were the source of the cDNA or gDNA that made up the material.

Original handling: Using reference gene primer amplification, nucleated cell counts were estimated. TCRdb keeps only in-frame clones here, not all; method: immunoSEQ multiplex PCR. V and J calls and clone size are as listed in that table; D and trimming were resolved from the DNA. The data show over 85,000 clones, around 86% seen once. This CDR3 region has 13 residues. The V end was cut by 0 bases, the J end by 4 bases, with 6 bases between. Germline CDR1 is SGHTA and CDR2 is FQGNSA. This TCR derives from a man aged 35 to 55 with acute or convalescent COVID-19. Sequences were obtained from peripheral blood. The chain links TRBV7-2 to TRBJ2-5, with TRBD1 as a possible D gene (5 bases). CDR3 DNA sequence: TGTGCCAGCAGCTTAGCAGGGGCAGAGACCCAGTACTTC. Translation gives CASSLAGAETQYF.